This entry lists 21 T cell receptor beta chains sequenced from one sample in a study of blood T cell repertoires in COVID-19. Measured with immunoSEQ multiplex PCR; TCRdb has only the in-frame clones, and not every one. The sample lists some 290,000 clones; around 90% were seen once. The sequencing input was peripheral blood. The receptor set was obtained from a woman aged 45-65 years who had recovered from COVID-19.

The rearrangement links TRBV7-9 to TRBJ1-5; D is perhaps TRBD1 (6 bases). V was shortened by 2 bases and J by 7 bases, with 12 bases between the two germline ends. The CDR3 totals 14 residues. Germline CDR1 is SEHNR and CDR2 is FQNEAQ (reference sequence). The DNA of the CDR3 is TGTGCCAGCAGCTTATCACAGGGCCCACAGCCCCAGCATTTT. Protein product: CASSLSQGPQPQHF. Variable domain in full (rest from reference TRBV7-9 and TRBJ1-5): DTGVSQNPRHKITKRGQNVTFRCDPISEHNRLYWYRQTLGQGPEFLTYFQNEAQLEKSRLLSDRFSAERPKGSFSTLEIQRTEQGDSAMYLCASSLSQGPQPQHFGDGTRLSIL.

This clone was picked up a small number of times. V usage is TRBV24-1 and J usage is TRBJ2-1; D ambiguous. V shed 3 bases and J shed 8 bases, with 10 bases lying between them. The CDR3 totals 13 residues. The V gene's germline CDR1 is KGHDR and CDR2 SFDVKD. CDR3 nucleotides: TGTGCCACCAGTGATCCACTATCGGATGAGCAGTTCTTC. Its protein product is CATSDPLSDEQFF.

This chain connects TRBV15 to TRBJ2-1; the match to TRBD2 covers 11 bases. CDR1 and CDR2 from the germline V gene are LNHNV and YYDKDF (reference sequence). The CDR3 spans 14 residues. The J segment lost 7 bases and the V segment lost 1 base, leaving 0 bases of the junction unmatched. In DNA, the CDR3 is TGTGCCACCAGCAGAGGGACTAGCGGGAATGAGCAGTTCTTC. This sequence encodes CATSRGTSGNEQFF. The variable domain in full, with the rest retrieved from reference TRBV15 and TRBJ2-1, is DAMVIQNPRYQVTQFGKPVTLSCSQTLNHNVMYWYQQKSSQAPKLLFHYYDKDFNNEADTPDNFQSRRPNTSFCFLDIRSPGLGDTAMYLCATSRGTSGNEQFFGPGTRLTVL.

For the CDR3, the DNA is TGTGCCAGCAGTTACTCGACAGGGTTCAATCAGCCCCAGCATTTT. Protein: CASSYSTGFNQPQHF. The rearrangement links TRBV6-2 or TRBV6-3 to TRBJ1-5, with 7 positions matching TRBD1. The CDR3 runs to 15 residues. CDR1 and CDR2 (germline): MNHEY, SVGEGT. Germline trimming cut 0 bases from V and 3 bases from J; bases unmatched to any gene: 2.

The gene calls are TRBV6-5 and TRBJ2-7; D might be TRBD1 (6 bases). V was shortened by 5 bases and J by 1 base, with 15 bases between the two germline ends. Germline-derived CDR1 and CDR2 are MNHEY and SVGAGI. The CDR3 sequence is 15 residues long. The CDR3 bases are TGTGCCAGCAGTCCACAGGGCGCCCGGTCCTACGAGCAGTACTTC. Translated: CASSPQGARSYEQYF.

The V call is TRBV18, the J call TRBJ1-3, with 7 bases that match TRBD1. The CDR3 length is 15 residues. With V trimmed by 5 bases and J by 0 bases, 4 bases remained unmatched. Germline loops: CDR1 KGHSH, CDR2 LQKENI. The CDR3 nucleotides are TGTGCCAGCTCAGACAGGGTTCGCTCTGGAAACACCATATATTTT. Its translation: CASSDRVRSGNTIYF.

The rearrangement links TRBV19 to TRBJ2-3; TRBD2 agrees at 7 bases. The CDR3 has 16 amino acids. Germline CDR1 reads LNHDA; CDR2 reads SQIVND (reference sequence). After removal of 5 bases from V and 6 bases from J, the junction contained 14 bases not matched to a gene. The CDR3 here is CASSAGGVGGSDTQYF. The CDR3 coding sequence is TGTGCCAGTAGTGCTGGGGGGGTCGGCGGGAGTGATACGCAGTATTTT.

The V call is TRBV7-9, the J call TRBJ2-7; 7 bases line up with TRBD2. V dropped 5 bases and J dropped 0; count of bases not matched to a gene: 7. The CDR3 covers 15 residues. Germline V gene sequence: CDR1 SEHNR, CDR2 FQNEAQ (reference sequence). CDR3 amino acids: CASSTGLTTSYEQYF. In DNA form, the CDR3 reads TGTGCCAGCAGCACGGGACTAACGACCTCCTACGAGCAGTACTTC.

This sequence joins TRBV11-2 and TRBJ2-1, with 11 bases fitting TRBD2. Germline trimming cut 1 base from V and 10 bases from J; bases unmatched to any gene: 12. The CDR3 extends over 17 amino acids. The germline V gene has CDR1 SGHAT and CDR2 FQNNGV. CDR3 nucleotides: TGTGCCAGCAGCTTAGGAGGTAGCGGGAGGGCCCTCGGGGAGCAGTTCTTC. Translated, it gives CASSLGGSGRALGEQFF.

V and J are TRBV27 and TRBJ1-5, with D perhaps matching TRBD1 (5 bases). The V and J ends lost 3 bases and 4 bases respectively, with 10 bases between them. The CDR3 totals 14 residues. Germline-derived CDR1 and CDR2 are MNHEY and SMNVEV (reference sequence). CDR3 sequence: CASSFSGMNQPQHF. The CDR3 coding sequence is TGTGCCAGCAGTTTTTCAGGGATGAATCAGCCCCAGCATTTT.

The rearrangement uses TRBV4-1 and TRBJ2-7; TRBD1 is a possible D gene (5 bases). Trimming removed 4 bases at V and 1 base at J, with 17 bases between. In germline, CDR1 is MGHRA, CDR2 YSYEKL. The CDR3 has 16 residues. The CDR3 loop reads CASSPLRTTGSYEQYF. The CDR3 nucleotides are TGCGCCAGCAGCCCCCTCCGGACAACTGGATCCTACGAGCAGTACTTC.

The rearrangement uses TRBV27 and TRBJ1-2, with TRBD1 as a possible D gene (6 bases). The CDR3 runs to 13 residues. Per the germline V gene, CDR1 is MNHEY and CDR2 is SMNVEV (reference sequence). Trimming shortened V by 6 bases and J by 4 bases, and 12 bases separated the two germline ends. CDR3 protein: CASRNWGLYGYTF. CDR3 bases: TGTGCCAGCAGGAACTGGGGGCTCTATGGCTACACCTTC.

The J gene is TRBJ2-7, the V gene TRBV5-1; D might be TRBD2 (6 bases). The CDR3 has 14 residues. Germline assignment: CDR1 SGHRS and CDR2 YFSETQ. The V and J ends lost 2 bases and 0 bases respectively, with 9 bases between them. The CDR3 here is CASSFLANSYEQYF. The CDR3 DNA sequence: TGCGCCAGCAGCTTTCTAGCGAACTCCTACGAGCAGTACTTC.

The genes are TRBV5-1 and TRBJ1-2, with unresolved D. The CDR3 runs 14 residues. Per the germline V gene, CDR1 is SGHRS and CDR2 is YFSETQ. With 1 base removed from V and 4 bases from J, the gap between germline ends came to 11 bases. CDR3 protein: CASSLSGDLYGYTF. CDR3 DNA sequence: TGCGCCAGCAGCTTGAGCGGGGATCTCTATGGCTACACCTTC.

The V and J genes are TRBV10-3 and TRBJ2-5, with D possibly TRBD1 on 7 matching bases. The CDR3 loop spans 15 amino acids. The V end lost 0 bases, the J end lost 4 bases, and 12 bases lay between the germline ends. From germline, CDR1 is ENHRY and CDR2 SYGVKD. CDR3 amino acids: CAISESEGTAETQYF. CDR3 nucleotides: TGTGCCATCAGTGAGTCGGAGGGGACAGCAGAGACCCAGTACTTC.

There are many counts of this clone. V gene TRBV19 combines with J gene TRBJ2-2, with TRBD1 as a possible D gene (7 bases). The ends were cut back, 9 bases at V and 7 bases at J, with 24 bases in the middle. Germline V lookup: CDR1 LNHDA, CDR2 SQIVND (reference sequence). The length of the CDR3 is 16 residues. The CDR3, as DNA: TGTGCCAGCCAGGAGGGGGCGCATAGAAGGGTCGGGGAGCTGTTTTTT. Translating it yields CASQEGAHRRVGELFF. Filled out from reference TRBV19 and TRBJ2-2, the complete variable domain reads DGGITQSPKYLFRKEGQNVTLSCEQNLNHDAMYWYRQDPGQGLRLIYYSQIVNDFQKGDIAEGYSVSREKKESFPLTVTSAQKNPTAFYLCASQEGAHRRVGELFFGEGSRLTVL.

The chain couples TRBV12-3 or TRBV12-4 to TRBJ2-7; 8 bases match TRBD1. This CDR3 has 13 residues. The ends lost 1 base at V and 4 bases at J; junction bases unmatched: 0. The CDR3 DNA follows: TGTGCCAGCAGTTTAGGACAGGGGTACGAGCAGTACTTC. This encodes CASSLGQGYEQYF.

In nucleotides, the CDR3 is TGTGCCAGCAGTTTCTCGGCAGGGGGCGGCAATCAGCCCCAGCATTTT. It specifies CASSFSAGGGNQPQHF. The rearrangement links TRBV27 to TRBJ1-5, with TRBD1 identical over 8 bases. Unmatched junction bases numbered 6, after V lost 3 bases and J lost 2 bases. Germline V lookup: CDR1 MNHEY, CDR2 SMNVEV (reference sequence). This CDR3 region has 16 residues.

The rearrangement joins TRBV29-1 to TRBJ1-2; D perhaps matches TRBD1 (6 bases). The germline gives CDR1 SQVTM, CDR2 ANQGSEA. The CDR3 length is 13 residues. Trimming cost V 1 base and J 8 bases, with 14 bases left between them. CDR3 in amino acids: CSVEVGGARGYTF. CDR3 nucleotides: TGCAGCGTTGAAGTAGGGGGGGCGAGGGGCTACACCTTC.

This sequence joins TRBV7-8 and TRBJ2-7; possible D gene TRBD2, 5 bases. The CDR3 sequence is 16 residues long. V lost 5 bases and J 0 bases, leaving 17 bases between the germline ends. Germline V gene data show CDR1 as SGHVS and CDR2 as FQNEAQ. This CDR3 reads CASSKTLEAYSYEQYF. In DNA form, the CDR3 reads TGTGCCAGCAGCAAAACGCTGGAGGCCTACTCCTACGAGCAGTACTTC.

V gene TRBV5-1 combines with J gene TRBJ1-2; 10 nucleotides agree with TRBD1. This CDR3 is built from 14 residues. The trim removed 5 bases at V and 4 bases at J, leaving 5 bases unmatched. Germline assignment: CDR1 SGHRS and CDR2 YFSETQ. The CDR3 DNA sequence: TGCGCCAGCAGATATGACAGGGGGCCCTATGGCTACACCTTC. The encoded protein is CASRYDRGPYGYTF.